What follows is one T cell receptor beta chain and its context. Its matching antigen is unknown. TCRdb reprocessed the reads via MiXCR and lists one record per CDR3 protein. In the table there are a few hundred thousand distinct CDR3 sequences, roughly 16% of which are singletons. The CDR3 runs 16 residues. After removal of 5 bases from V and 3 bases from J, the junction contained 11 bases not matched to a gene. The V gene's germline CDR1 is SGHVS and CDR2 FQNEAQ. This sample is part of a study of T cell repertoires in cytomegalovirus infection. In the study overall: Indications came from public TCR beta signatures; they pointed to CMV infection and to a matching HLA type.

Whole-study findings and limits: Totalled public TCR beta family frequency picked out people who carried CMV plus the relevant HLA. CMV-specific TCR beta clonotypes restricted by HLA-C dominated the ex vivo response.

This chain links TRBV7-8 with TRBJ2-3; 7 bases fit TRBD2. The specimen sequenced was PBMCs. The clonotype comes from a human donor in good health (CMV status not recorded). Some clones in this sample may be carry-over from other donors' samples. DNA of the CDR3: TGTGCCAGCAGCCAGATGGGGGGGGGGGTTACAGATACGCAGTATTTT. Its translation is CASSQMGGGVTDTQYF. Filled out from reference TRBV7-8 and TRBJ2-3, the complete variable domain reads GAGVSQSPRYKVAKRGQDVALRCDPISGHVSLFWYQQALGQGPEFLTYFQNEAQLDKSGLPSDRFFAERPEGSVSTLKIQRTQQEDSAVYLCASSQMGGGVTDTQYFGPGTRLTVL.